This is a list of T cell receptor beta chains from one sample in a study of cytomegalovirus exposure and HLA in healthy donors. The data were produced by immunoSEQ multiplex PCR, yet TCRdb's version contains in-frame clones alone and is incomplete. The table lists around 54,000 clones, about 92% of them singletons, with around 8% in the top ten. The material sequenced was PBMCs. The receptors originated from a woman between 18 and 29 years old in good health and CMV-seropositive. Both conserved end residues are part of each CDR3. Each record gives: clone size, V gene, D gene, J gene, CDR3 DNA, CDR3 protein. The D gene is left open where the match is weak. A row's size may be missing; if present it is once, few, many or a size class.

clone size: few; V gene: TRBV5-4; D gene: -; J gene: TRBJ1-2; CDR3 DNA: TGTGCCAGCAGCTCGCCAAGCTGGGGCGACCCTAACTATGGCTACACCTTC; CDR3 protein: CASSSPSWGDPNYGYTF
clone size: -; V gene: TRBV4-3; D gene: -; J gene: TRBJ1-2; CDR3 DNA: TGCGCCAGCAGCCAAGATCAGGGTCAGGGTTATGGCTACACCTTC; CDR3 protein: CASSQDQGQGYGYTF
clone size: once; V gene: TRBV5-4; D gene: TRBD2; J gene: TRBJ2-7; CDR3 DNA: TGTGCCAGCAGCCACCGACTAGCGGGGGAGTCCGAGCAGTACTTC; CDR3 protein: CASSHRLAGESEQYF
clone size: -; V gene: TRBV6-6; D gene: -; J gene: TRBJ2-7; CDR3 DNA: TGTGCCAGCAGTTACAGCTACAGATACGAGCAGTACTTC; CDR3 protein: CASSYSYRYEQYF
clone size: -; V gene: TRBV27; D gene: TRBD1; J gene: TRBJ1-6; CDR3 DNA: TGTGCCAGCAGTTTTTTAGGAAGGGGGCCCGATAATTCACCCCTCCACTTT; CDR3 protein: CASSFLGRGPDNSPLHF
clone size: once; V gene: TRBV14; D gene: TRBD1; J gene: TRBJ1-3; CDR3 DNA: TGTGCCAGCAGCTCGGGACAGGGAAGACCTGGAAACACCATATATTTT; CDR3 protein: CASSSGQGRPGNTIYF
clone size: -; V gene: TRBV10-3; D gene: TRBD1; J gene: TRBJ1-1; CDR3 DNA: TGTGCCATCAGTGAGTCACAGGGGGCGACTGAAGCTTTCTTT; CDR3 protein: CAISESQGATEAFF
clone size: -; V gene: TRBV6-4; D gene: TRBD2; J gene: TRBJ2-1; CDR3 DNA: TGTGCCAGCAGTGACTCACGCGGGGGGGCCGGGGAGCAGTTCTTC; CDR3 protein: CASSDSRGGAGEQFF
clone size: -; V gene: TRBV13; D gene: -; J gene: TRBJ1-2; CDR3 DNA: TGTGCCAGCAGCTTAGCCCGGGGAGAAGGTTTAGGCTACACCTTC; CDR3 protein: CASSLARGEGLGYTF
clone size: -; V gene: TRBV10-1; D gene: TRBD1; J gene: TRBJ2-7; CDR3 DNA: TGCGCCAGCAGTGAGTCTTCAGGACAGGTACCCTACGAGCAGTACTTC; CDR3 protein: CASSESSGQVPYEQYF
clone size: -; V gene: TRBV5-4; D gene: -; J gene: TRBJ2-2; CDR3 DNA: TGTGCCAGCAGCCCCCTATTAACTAGGAGGGAGCTGTTTTTT; CDR3 protein: CASSPLLTRRELFF
clone size: -; V gene: TRBV7-6; D gene: -; J gene: TRBJ1-5; CDR3 DNA: TGTGCCAGCAGCTTAGGCGGGGCCTTCAATCAGCCCCAGCATTTT; CDR3 protein: CASSLGGAFNQPQHF
clone size: -; V gene: TRBV4-2; D gene: -; J gene: TRBJ2-1; CDR3 DNA: TGTGCCAGCAGCCAAGAGGGGCACAATGAGCAGTTCTTC; CDR3 protein: CASSQEGHNEQFF
clone size: -; V gene: TRBV28; D gene: -; J gene: TRBJ2-7; CDR3 DNA: TGTGCCAGCAGTGGGGAGCCGTCCAGGAACGAGCAGTACTTC; CDR3 protein: CASSGEPSRNEQYF
clone size: -; V gene: TRBV4-1; D gene: TRBD1; J gene: TRBJ2-3; CDR3 DNA: TGCGCCAGCAGCCTCCAGGGGGTGGATACGCAGTATTTT; CDR3 protein: CASSLQGVDTQYF
clone size: once; V gene: TRBV21-1; D gene: -; J gene: TRBJ1-1; CDR3 DNA: TGTGCCAGCAGCAACGGGACAGGGTGGGACACTGAAGCTTTCTTT; CDR3 protein: CASSNGTGWDTEAFF
clone size: -; V gene: TRBV23-1; D gene: -; J gene: TRBJ1-3; CDR3 DNA: TGCGCCAGCACGAGGGGGAATGGGGACCCTGGAAACACCATATATTTT; CDR3 protein: CASTRGNGDPGNTIYF